Below, 16 T cell receptor beta chains from the same sample are listed, as sequenced in a study of cytomegalovirus exposure and HLA in healthy donors. PCR involved 60 Vbeta and 13 Jbeta primers. Using immunoSEQ multiplex PCR, the repertoire was profiled, and TCRdb retains in-frame clones only, with some absent. The sample yields over 110,000 clones, about 79% seen once. Sequencing was done on a sample of PBMCs. The origin of the receptors is a male donor in good health and CMV-seronegative.

The J gene is TRBJ1-3, the V gene TRBV27, with a tentative D call TRBD1 (5 bases). V was pared by 5 bases and J by 0 bases, with 11 bases between. The CDR3 loop spans 15 amino acids. Germline CDR1 reads MNHEY; CDR2 reads SMNVEV (reference sequence). CDR3 nucleotide sequence: TGTGCCAGCAGTCCGGGACTTTTCTCTGGAAACACCATATATTTT. It codes for CASSPGLFSGNTIYF.

This clone was counted a single time. The chain employs TRBV6-5 and TRBJ2-7; D is unresolved. CDR3 length: 15 amino acids. V lost 2 bases and J lost 6, with 17 bases in between. Germline CDR1 is MNHEY and CDR2 is SVGAGI. The CDR3 region is CASSYSAEALVEQYF. CDR3 in DNA: TGTGCCAGCAGTTACAGCGCAGAGGCCCTCGTCGAGCAGTACTTC.

This chain links TRBV13 with TRBJ2-5, with D tentatively TRBD2 (7 bases). The J call is in doubt because the DNA end fits TRBJ2-7 better. Germline values: CDR1 PRHDT, CDR2 FYEKMQ (reference sequence). CDR3 length: 15 amino acids. In DNA form, the CDR3 reads TGTGCCAGCAGCAATCTTCCGGGGGGCGGCCACGAGCAGTACTTC. Amino acid sequence: CASSNLPGGGHEQYF.

The CDR3 nucleotides read TGCAGCGTGGGGGGTTTTCCTGAAGCTTTCTTT. Its translation is CSVGGFPEAFF. The V and J genes are TRBV29-1 and TRBJ1-1; perhaps TRBD1 as D (5 bases). Germline values: CDR1 SQVTM, CDR2 ANQGSEA. The CDR3 is 11 residues long. V was shortened by 6 bases and J by 6 bases, with 11 bases between the two germline ends.

J is TRBJ2-1 and V is TRBV6-1; 7 nucleotides agree with TRBD1. The CDR3 has 12 residues. J was trimmed by 7 bases and V by 7 bases; bases with no gene match: 4. Germline CDR1 is MNHNS and CDR2 is SASEGT. The DNA of the CDR3 is TGTGCCAGCAATAGACAGGGAAATGAGCAGTTCTTC. Encoded protein: CASNRQGNEQFF.

The chain uses TRBV9 and TRBJ1-1; D possibly corresponds to TRBD1 (6 bases). CDR1 is SGDLS and CDR2 is YYNGEE in the germline V gene. Trimming cost V 0 bases and J 1 base, with 10 bases left between them. The length of the CDR3 is 15 residues. For the CDR3, the DNA is TGTGCCAGCAGCGTAGTAGGACAGCCGAACACTGAAGCTTTCTTT. It translates to CASSVVGQPNTEAFF. Looking up the rest from reference TRBV9 and TRBJ1-1 gives the full variable domain: DSGVTQTPKHLITATGQRVTLRCSPRSGDLSVYWYQQSLDQGLQFLIQYYNGEERAKGNILERFSAQQFPDLHSELNLSSLELGDSALYFCASSVVGQPNTEAFFGQGTRLTVV.

J is TRBJ2-5 and V is TRBV10-2; a weak D match, TRBD1 (6 bases). This CDR3 has 14 amino acids. The ends were cut back, 11 bases at V and 2 bases at J, with 18 bases in the middle. Per the germline V gene, CDR1 is WSHSY and CDR2 is SAAADI. The CDR3, as DNA: TGCGCCTGTTCGTCGGGACAAATACAAGAGACCCAGTACTTC. Residues: CACSSGQIQETQYF.

The genes are TRBV4-2 and TRBJ2-5; 8 positions match TRBD2. The J call may be faulty, since TRBJ2-7 better matches the DNA end. CDR3 size: 16 residues. Germline-derived CDR1 and CDR2 are LGHNA and YNFKEQ. The CDR3 nucleotides read TGTGCCAGCAGCCAAGAGGTAGCGGGGTCCCCCTACGAGCAGTACTTC. This translates into CASSQEVAGSPYEQYF.

The chain employs TRBV27 and TRBJ1-2; D might be TRBD1 (5 bases). With 5 bases removed from V and 1 base from J, the gap between germline ends came to 14 bases. The CDR3 length is 15 residues. Per germline, CDR1 MNHEY and CDR2 SMNVEV (reference sequence). CDR3 coding DNA: TGTGCCAGCAGTCCCTTTGGGGGGGTTAACTATGGCTACACCTTC. It is translated as CASSPFGGVNYGYTF.

The chain combines TRBV27 with TRBJ2-7, with 11 bases lining up with TRBD1. CDR1 and CDR2 (germline): MNHEY, SMNVEV (reference sequence). With V trimmed by 4 bases and J by 6 bases, 5 bases remained unmatched. The CDR3 is 14 amino acids. CDR3 loop: CASSSGTGGSEQYF. Here the CDR3 DNA reads TGTGCCAGCAGTTCCGGGACAGGGGGATCCGAGCAGTACTTC.

This clone was picked up one time. The rearrangement uses TRBV7-3 and TRBJ2-5, with 8 bases fitting TRBD2. The V segment lost 4 bases and the J segment 5 bases; nucleotides outside the gene matches: 9. This CDR3 is built from 15 residues. Germline CDR1 reads SGHTA; CDR2 reads FQGTGA. Here the CDR3 DNA reads TGTGCCAGCAGCTCCTCCGGGGGGGGTAGGGAGACCCAGTACTTC. Translated, it gives CASSSSGGGRETQYF.

The rearrangement joins TRBV9 to TRBJ2-7, with 12 bases lining up with TRBD2. Losses at the gene ends were 4 bases for V and 2 bases for J; bases not matched to a gene: 1. Germline V gene data show CDR1 as SGDLS and CDR2 as YYNGEE. The CDR3 runs to 14 residues. This CDR3 is CASSLAGGAYEQYF. The DNA of the CDR3 is TGTGCCAGCAGCCTAGCGGGAGGGGCCTACGAGCAGTACTTC.

The chain links TRBV2 to TRBJ1-1; 7 nucleotides match TRBD1. V trimming: 1 base; J trimming: 5 bases; junction bases outside the gene matches: 4. The CDR3 runs 14 residues. Germline CDR1 and CDR2: SNHLY and FYNNEI. Here the CDR3 reads CASSEDRGWTEAFF. The CDR3 DNA is TGTGCCAGCAGTGAAGACAGGGGATGGACTGAAGCTTTCTTT.

The chain combines TRBV7-2 with TRBJ2-7, with D perhaps matching TRBD2 (6 bases). From germline, CDR1 is SGHTA and CDR2 FQGNSA. The CDR3 loop spans 13 amino acids. With 4 bases removed from V and 2 bases from J, the gap between germline ends came to 9 bases. DNA of the CDR3: TGTGCCAGCAGCTGGGGGACTGCCTACGAGCAGTACTTC. Translated, it gives CASSWGTAYEQYF.

This sequence joins TRBV15 and TRBJ1-4; 10 nucleotides line up with TRBD1. Unmatched junction bases numbered 8, after V lost 0 bases and J lost 7 bases. There are 17 residues in the CDR3. Germline-derived CDR1 and CDR2 are LNHNV and YYDKDF (reference sequence). The CDR3 sequence is CATSRDHVTGGTEKLFF. CDR3 nucleotide sequence: TGTGCCACCAGCAGAGATCATGTGACAGGGGGCACTGAAAAACTGTTTTTT.

The genes are TRBV6-5 and TRBJ2-5; 11 bases map to TRBD1. The CDR3 spans 14 residues. V lost 5 bases and J lost 7; bases outside the gene matches: 6. Germline V gives CDR1 MNHEY, CDR2 SVGAGI. The CDR3 spells CASSLDRGLGTQYF. The DNA for the CDR3 is TGTGCCAGCAGTCTGGACAGGGGGCTTGGGACCCAGTACTTC.